One and the same sample provided the 10 T cell receptor beta chains below, sequenced in a study of regulatory T cells in long-lasting Graves disease. Combining iRepertoire HTBI primers with Arm-PCR of CDR3 regions, the authors built TCR beta libraries. TCRdb called the multiplex PCR reads again in MiXCR, with one record for every CDR3 protein. The table records roughly 510,000 distinct CDR3 sequences, roughly 15% of them present only once. Time point noted: newly diagnosed GD, antithyroid drugs for less than 3 months. With RNA extracted from PBMCs as input, the TCR library was made. The sample was also linked to a second study, of T cells in Graves' hyperthyroidism and ophthalmopathy.

The starting material was peripheral blood mononuclear cells (PBMCs), obtained at new diagnosis, from a patient treated with antithyroid drugs. These receptors were collected from a man younger than 35 with Graves disease.

The chain uses TRBV29-1 and TRBJ2-3; possibly TRBD2 for D (6 bases). This CDR3 region has 13 residues. The V end was cut by 8 bases, the J end by 5 bases, with 17 bases between. The germline V gene has CDR1 SQVTM and CDR2 ANQGSEA. The CDR3 reads CSLRGTWRDTQYF. In DNA, the CDR3 is TGCAGCCTGAGAGGGACTTGGAGAGATACGCAGTATTTT.

The chain links TRBV5-6 to TRBJ2-1; 12 bases align to TRBD2. This CDR3 is built from 15 residues. Germline trimming cut 3 bases from V and 9 bases from J; bases unmatched to any gene: 7. The V gene's germline CDR1 is SGHDT and CDR2 YYEEEE. The CDR3 nucleotides are TGTGCCAGCAGCTCGACTAGCGGGAGTGGTGGTGAGCAGTTCTTC. Translating it yields CASSSTSGSGGEQFF.

This chain connects TRBV19 to TRBJ2-4, with 14 positions matching TRBD2. In germline, CDR1 is LNHDA, CDR2 SQIVND (reference sequence). The V segment lost 5 bases and the J segment 3 bases; nucleotides outside the gene matches: 6. There are 17 residues in the CDR3. CDR3 nucleotide sequence: TGTGCCAGTAGTCCCCGGGGACTAGCGGGAGTCAAAAACATTCAGTACTTC. Translated, it gives CASSPRGLAGVKNIQYF.

The chain joins TRBV5-1 to TRBJ2-5; D gene ambiguous. With 6 bases removed from V and 4 bases from J, the gap between germline ends came to 13 bases. The CDR3 is made up of 13 amino acids. The germline gives CDR1 SGHRS, CDR2 YFSETQ. The DNA for the CDR3 is TGCGCCAGCAAGAAAGGGTCCACAGAGACCCAGTACTTC. This translates into CASKKGSTETQYF.

This clonotype appeared many times. This chain joins TRBV27 and TRBJ2-3; possible D gene TRBD1, 5 bases. The V and J ends lost 3 bases and 1 base respectively, with 8 bases between them. The germline CDR1 and CDR2 sequences are MNHEY and SMNVEV (reference sequence). The length of the CDR3 is 14 residues. The CDR3 DNA reads as TGTGCCAGCAGTTTGACCAGGGGCACAGATACGCAGTATTTT. Translation: CASSLTRGTDTQYF.

This clonotype was seen a few times. The V gene is TRBV10-2, the J gene TRBJ2-1; D uncertain. V gave up 5 bases and J gave up 0 bases, with 11 bases separating them. The CDR3 has 15 residues. Germline values: CDR1 WSHSY, CDR2 SAAADI. DNA of the CDR3: TGCGCCAGCAGTCGGGCGATCAGCTCCTACAATGAGCAGTTCTTC. Protein sequence: CASSRAISSYNEQFF.

The table lists this clonotype with many counts. The V gene is TRBV6-1, the J gene TRBJ2-7; 7 nucleotides match TRBD1. Germline CDR1 is MNHNS and CDR2 is SASEGT. The CDR3 is 16 residues long. Trimming cost V 6 bases and J 3 bases; bases outside gene matches: 14. DNA of the CDR3: TGTGCCAGCAGCTGGGACAGCCCGCCGGGCCGCTACGAGCAGTACTTC. Encoded protein: CASSWDSPPGRYEQYF.

In the case of this clonotype: A much larger clone differs from this one at a single base, so this may be a read error. The chain recombines TRBV11-3 with TRBJ2-5; 8 bases fit TRBD1. CDR3 size: 17 residues. J was trimmed by 5 bases and V by 5 bases; bases with no gene match: 16. CDR1 is SGHNT, CDR2 YENEEA, per germline. The CDR3 protein is CASSPGETGVAPETQYF. The CDR3 nucleotides read TGTGCCAGCAGCCCGGGGGAGACAGGGGTGGCCCCCGAGACCCAGTACTTC. Full variable domain (rest looked up from reference TRBV11-3 and TRBJ2-5): EAGVVQSPRYKIIEKKQPVAFWCNPISGHNTLYWYLQNLGQGPELLIRYENEEAVDDSQLPKDRFSAERLKGVDSTLKIQPAELGDSAVYLCASSPGETGVAPETQYFGPGTRLLVL.

There are a few counts of this clonotype. V and J are TRBV16 and TRBJ1-2; D is ambiguous. Between the trimmed V and J ends, which lost 3 bases and 7 bases, there was a span of 15 bases. CDR3 length equals 14 residues. Germline assignment: CDR1 KGHSY and CDR2 FQNENV. The CDR3 protein is CASSHTGPVTGYTF. The CDR3 DNA reads TGTGCCAGCAGCCATACCGGGCCAGTAACTGGCTACACCTTC. The full variable domain, in which reference TRBV16 and TRBJ1-2 provide the parts outside the CDR3, is GEEVAQTPKHLVRGEGQKAKLYCAPIKGHSYVFWYQQVLKNEFKFLISFQNENVFDETGMPKERFSAKCLPNSPCSLEIQATKLEDSAVYFCASSHTGPVTGYTFGSGTRLTVV.

The chain is built from TRBV10-3 and TRBJ1-5, with 7 bases identical to TRBD1. CDR3 length equals 15 residues. Germline V gene sequence: CDR1 ENHRY, CDR2 SYGVKD. With 0 bases clipped from V and 7 bases from J, the junction kept 6 bases outside the gene matches. The CDR3 sequence: CAISESSQGGQPQHF. The CDR3 DNA reads as TGTGCCATCAGTGAGTCATCGCAGGGGGGGCAGCCCCAGCATTTT.